One sample yielded the 22 T cell receptor beta chains listed below, sequenced in a study of blood T cell repertoires in COVID-19. Libraries were prepared by immunoSEQ multiplex PCR; TCRdb keeps only in-frame clonotypes and omits some of them. The data show 140,000 to 150,000 clones, roughly four fifths seen once. What was sequenced was peripheral blood. These receptors were obtained from a human donor with acute or convalescent COVID-19. The donor label of this sample is uncertain.

The rearrangement joins TRBV2 to TRBJ2-3; perhaps TRBD2 as D (7 bases). V was cut by 5 bases and J by 2 bases, with 11 bases left in between. Germline assignment: CDR1 SNHLY and CDR2 FYNNEI. The CDR3 spans 14 residues. The CDR3 nucleotides read TGTGCCAGCAGTTGGGGGGGGCCCACAGATACGCAGTATTTT. Translating it yields CASSWGGPTDTQYF.

The table lists this clone with a few counts. The gene calls are TRBV29-1 and TRBJ1-1; 8 positions match TRBD1. The CDR3 extends over 16 amino acids. V gave up 5 bases and J gave up 3 bases; unmatched junction bases: 14. Germline values: CDR1 SQVTM, CDR2 ANQGSEA. As DNA, the CDR3 is TGCAGCGTTACAGGGGGTTGGTCCCCAGGGGACACTGAAGCTTTCTTT. As protein: CSVTGGWSPGDTEAFF.

This clone was seen more than once but under ten times. This chain connects TRBV15 to TRBJ2-3; D unclear. Germline CDR1 and CDR2: LNHNV and YYDKDF (reference sequence). This CDR3 comprises 12 residues. Trimming shortened V by 8 bases and J by 3 bases, and 9 bases separated the two germline ends. The CDR3 coding sequence is TGTGCCACCCGCGCCAGGACAGATACGCAGTATTTT. Protein product: CATRARTDTQYF.

The chain links TRBV5-1 to TRBJ1-5, with TRBD1 matching 7 bases. The CDR3 sequence is 16 residues long. Germline V lookup: CDR1 SGHRS, CDR2 YFSETQ. The V and J ends lost 0 bases and 7 bases, in that order; junction bases with no gene match: 10. CDR3 protein: CASSLAGEGARQPQHF. CDR3 bases: TGCGCCAGCAGCTTGGCCGGCGAGGGGGCGCGACAGCCCCAGCATTTT.

This clone has more than one count but fewer than ten. The rearrangement joins TRBV19 to TRBJ2-7, with 8 bases aligning to TRBD1. The CDR3 loop spans 15 amino acids. V gave up 6 bases and J gave up 0 bases; unmatched junction bases: 7. The germline V gene has CDR1 LNHDA and CDR2 SQIVND (reference sequence). CDR3 nucleotide sequence: TGTGCCAGTAGGGGACAGGAAGGTGGCTCCTACGAGCAGTACTTC. Its translation: CASRGQEGGSYEQYF.

The genes are TRBV25-1 and TRBJ2-5; no reliable D call. Germline V gene sequence: CDR1 MGHDK, CDR2 SYGVNS. The CDR3 has 12 residues. Trimming cost V 4 bases and J 3 bases, with 6 bases left between them. DNA for the CDR3: TGTGCCAGCAGTGGACACGAAGAGACCCAGTACTTC. Encoded protein: CASSGHEETQYF.

This clone was seen only a few times. The chain joins TRBV5-1 to TRBJ1-6, with TRBD1 matching 7 bases. J was trimmed by 9 bases and V by 3 bases; bases with no gene match: 6. CDR1 is SGHRS and CDR2 is YFSETQ in the germline V gene. This CDR3 spans 14 amino acids. The CDR3 nucleotides are TGCGCCAGCAGCTACGGACAGGCAGGTTCACCCCTCCACTTT. Its translation is CASSYGQAGSPLHF.

This rearrangement joins TRBV4-1 to TRBJ2-3, with TRBD1 identical over 12 bases. V dropped 1 base and J dropped 6; count of bases not matched to a gene: 5. Germline V CDR1 and CDR2: MGHRA, YSYEKL. CDR3 length: 16 residues. CDR3 residues: CASSQGAGQGADTQYF. The CDR3 DNA sequence: TGCGCCAGCAGCCAAGGTGCGGGACAGGGGGCCGATACGCAGTATTTT.

The chain links TRBV9 to TRBJ1-1; possibly TRBD1 for D (6 bases). Trimming shortened V by 3 bases and J by 2 bases, and 14 bases separated the two germline ends. The V gene's germline CDR1 is SGDLS and CDR2 YYNGEE. The length of the CDR3 is 15 residues. The CDR3: CASSAGTSVNTEAFF. CDR3 nucleotides: TGTGCCAGCAGCGCTGGGACATCGGTAAACACTGAAGCTTTCTTT.

CDR3 residues: CASSLGTGPYGYTF. DNA of the CDR3: TGTGCCAGCAGCTTAGGGACAGGGCCCTATGGCTACACCTTC. The chain is built from TRBV7-3 and TRBJ1-2, with TRBD1 matching over 9 bases. Germline V gene lookup returns CDR1 SGHTA and CDR2 FQGTGA. J was trimmed by 4 bases and V by 2 bases; bases with no gene match: 2. The length of the CDR3 is 14 residues. Filled out from reference TRBV7-3 and TRBJ1-2, the complete variable domain reads GAGVSQTPSNKVTEKGKYVELRCDPISGHTALYWYRQSLGQGPEFLIYFQGTGAADDSGLPNDRFFAVRPEGSVSTLKIQRTERGDSAVYLCASSLGTGPYGYTFGSGTRLTVV.

The V and J genes are TRBV9 and TRBJ1-2; D is uncertain. This CDR3 comprises 12 residues. V lost 3 bases to trimming and J lost 9 bases, with 12 bases between them. Germline CDR1 and CDR2: SGDLS and YYNGEE. Written as DNA, the CDR3 is TGTGCCAGCAGCGCCGACCGGGGAAGCTACACCTTC. As protein: CASSADRGSYTF.

The V call is TRBV6-5, the J call TRBJ2-1; no clear D. The CDR3 spans 13 residues. Trimming cost V 6 bases and J 7 bases, with 13 bases left between them. Germline CDR1 reads MNHEY; CDR2 reads SVGAGI. The CDR3 coding sequence is TGTGCCAGCAGCTCCTCCCATCTAAATGAGCAGTTCTTC. Its translation: CASSSSHLNEQFF.

The chain combines TRBV5-8 with TRBJ2-7; 8 bases agree with TRBD1. The V gene end was trimmed by 1 base and the J gene end by 4 bases; junction bases not matched to a gene: 7. From germline, CDR1 is SGHTS and CDR2 YDEGEE. This CDR3 contains 15 residues. The DNA of the CDR3 is TGTGCCAGCAGCTTGTCACGACAGGGGTCTTACGAGCAGTACTTC. Its translation: CASSLSRQGSYEQYF.

J is TRBJ1-6 and V is TRBV4-2, with a weak D call TRBD1 (6 bases). Germline V gene sequence: CDR1 LGHNA, CDR2 YNFKEQ. The CDR3 loop spans 15 amino acids. V lost 0 bases, J lost 10 bases, and 13 bases lay in between. The CDR3 sequence: CASSQDSGAESPLHF. In DNA form, the CDR3 reads TGTGCCAGCAGCCAAGATTCAGGGGCTGAATCACCCCTCCACTTT.

This clone was counted a few times. V usage is TRBV29-1 and J usage is TRBJ1-2, with 10 positions matching TRBD1. The germline V gene encodes CDR1 SQVTM and CDR2 ANQGSEA. V lost 7 bases and J lost 4; bases outside the gene matches: 6. The CDR3 spans 13 residues. The CDR3 here is CSAVGDRGYGYTF. The DNA for the CDR3 is TGCAGCGCCGTCGGGGACAGGGGCTATGGCTACACCTTC. The full variable domain, in which reference TRBV29-1 and TRBJ1-2 provide the parts outside the CDR3, is SAVISQKPSRDICQRGTSLTIQCQVDSQVTMMFWYRQQPGQSLTLIATANQGSEATYESGFVIDKFPISRPNLTFSTLTVSNMSPEDSSIYLCSAVGDRGYGYTFGSGTRLTVV.

The rearrangement joins TRBV29-1 to TRBJ1-2; D not certain. Trimming pared 4 bases from V and 4 bases from J, leaving 10 bases between. This CDR3 is 12 amino acids long. Germline assignment: CDR1 SQVTM and CDR2 ANQGSEA. The CDR3 nucleotides read TGCAGCGTTGGGACTCTGGGCTATGGCTACACCTTC. This encodes CSVGTLGYGYTF. Together with reference TRBV29-1 and TRBJ1-2, the CDR3 gives the full variable domain: SAVISQKPSRDICQRGTSLTIQCQVDSQVTMMFWYRQQPGQSLTLIATANQGSEATYESGFVIDKFPISRPNLTFSTLTVSNMSPEDSSIYLCSVGTLGYGYTFGSGTRLTVV.

The rearrangement uses TRBV30 and TRBJ1-2, with 7 bases aligning to TRBD1. Germline CDR1 is GTSNPN and CDR2 is SVGIG (reference sequence). The junction had 14 bases not matched to a gene; V was cut back by 2 bases and J by 5 bases. The length of the CDR3 is 16 residues. Here the CDR3 DNA reads TGTGCCTGGAGTAAACCATCAGGGGGGCATGGGTATGGCTACACCTTC. It yields the protein CAWSKPSGGHGYGYTF.

V usage is TRBV6-6 and J usage is TRBJ2-1; the match to TRBD1 covers 9 bases. J lost 4 bases, V lost 6 bases, and 4 bases had no gene match. The CDR3 covers 14 residues. The germline V gene has CDR1 MNHNY and CDR2 SVGAGI (reference sequence). DNA for the CDR3: TGTGCCAGCAGCCCGACAGGGGGATACAATGAGCAGTTCTTC. Its protein product is CASSPTGGYNEQFF.

The J gene is TRBJ1-6, the V gene TRBV5-1; 11 bases agree with TRBD1. CDR3 length equals 18 residues. Trimming took 4 bases from V and 8 from J; bases not matched to a gene: 14. Germline CDR1 is SGHRS and CDR2 is YFSETQ. CDR3 region: CASSPRPRDRGIDSPLHF. CDR3 in DNA: TGCGCCAGCAGCCCGAGACCCCGGGACAGGGGGATCGATTCACCCCTCCACTTT.

This clone was detected only a few times. The chain couples TRBV14 to TRBJ1-2; D is possibly TRBD1 (6 bases). V was cut by 4 bases and J by 3 bases, with 12 bases left in between. The length of the CDR3 is 14 residues. Germline lookup yields CDR1 SGHDN and CDR2 FVKESK. DNA of the CDR3: TGTGCCAGCAGCCCAACTACAGGGCACTATGGCTACACCTTC. It is translated as CASSPTTGHYGYTF.

The V call is TRBV5-5, the J call TRBJ1-2, with 9 bases that match TRBD1. The V gene's germline CDR1 is SGHKS and CDR2 YYEKEE (reference sequence). Trimming removed 7 bases from V and 4 bases from J; junction bases left unmatched: 5. The length of the CDR3 is 13 residues. The CDR3: CASLGQGVYGYTF. CDR3 sequence (DNA): TGTGCCAGCCTGGGACAGGGCGTCTATGGCTACACCTTC. The variable domain in full, with the rest retrieved from reference TRBV5-5 and TRBJ1-2, is DAGVTQSPTHLIKTRGQQVTLRCSPISGHKSVSWYQQVLGQGPQFIFQYYEKEERGRGNFPDRFSARQFPNYSSELNVNALLLGDSALYLCASLGQGVYGYTFGSGTRLTVV.

There are a few counts of this clone. The chain carries TRBV6-2 or TRBV6-3 and TRBJ1-2, with D perhaps TRBD1 (5 bases). Deletions cut 0 bases from V and 3 bases from J, with 11 bases between. The germline V gene has CDR1 MNHEY and CDR2 SVGEGT. The CDR3 contains 15 residues. CDR3 region: CASSYSPGFDYGYTF. Here the CDR3 DNA reads TGTGCCAGCAGTTACTCCCCAGGGTTTGACTATGGCTACACCTTC.